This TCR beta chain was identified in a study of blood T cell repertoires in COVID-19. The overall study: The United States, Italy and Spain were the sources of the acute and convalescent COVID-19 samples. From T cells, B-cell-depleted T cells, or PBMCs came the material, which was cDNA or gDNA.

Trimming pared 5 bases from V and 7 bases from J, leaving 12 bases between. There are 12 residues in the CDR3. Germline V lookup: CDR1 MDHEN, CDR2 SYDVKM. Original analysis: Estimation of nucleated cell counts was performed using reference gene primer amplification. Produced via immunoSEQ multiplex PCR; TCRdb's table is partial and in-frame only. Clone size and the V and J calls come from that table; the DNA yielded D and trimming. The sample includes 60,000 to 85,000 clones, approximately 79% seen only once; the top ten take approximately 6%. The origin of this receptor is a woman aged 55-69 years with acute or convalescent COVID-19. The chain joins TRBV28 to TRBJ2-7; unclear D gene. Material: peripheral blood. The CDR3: CASSGWSREQYF. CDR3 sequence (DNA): TGTGCCAGCAGTGGGTGGAGTCGGGAGCAGTACTTC.